These T cell receptor beta chains were read from a single sample in a study of beta chain features in type 1 diabetes. Sequencing used immunoSEQ multiplex PCR; TCRdb keeps in-frame clones, though not all of them. Among 37,000 or so clones listed, 45% to 50% were seen once. The sequencing input was central memory CD4+ T cells from blood. Source of these receptors: a woman between 18 and 29 years old in good health. Each CDR3 is given with its conserved first and last residue. Fields, in order: D gene, V gene, CDR3 length, J gene, clone size, CDR3 protein, CDR3 DNA. D genes are given only for firm matches. Rows give clone size only sometimes, using once, few, many, or a class for an expanded clone.

>TRBD1|TRBV28|13|TRBJ2-7|.
CASVGTGVYEQYF
TGTGCCAGCGTCGGGACAGGGGTTTACGAGCAGTACTTC
>TRBD2|TRBV7-9|15|TRBJ2-3|.
CASSPSSGSADTQYF
TGTGCCAGCAGCCCTTCTAGCGGGAGCGCAGATACGCAGTATTTT
>.|TRBV12-5|15|TRBJ1-1|.
CASGPGHPMNTEAFF
TGTGCTAGTGGTCCGGGACACCCGATGAACACTGAAGCTTTCTTT
>.|TRBV23-1|17|TRBJ1-1|few
CASSPQRGVRSYRGAFF
TGCGCCAGCAGTCCCCAGCGGGGGGTGCGGTCCTACCGGGGAGCTTTCTTT
>TRBD2|TRBV7-2|18|TRBJ2-5|few
CASSLVLPGTSGRKTQYF
TGTGCCAGCAGCTTAGTTCTCCCAGGGACTAGCGGGAGGAAGACCCAGTACTTC
>TRBD2|TRBV15|16|TRBJ2-2|.
CATSSTSGSNTGELFF
TGTGCCACCAGCTCGACAAGCGGGAGTAACACCGGGGAGCTGTTTTTT
>.|TRBV5-1|15|TRBJ2-7|.
CASSLDGRGVYEQYF
TGCGCCAGCAGCTTGGATGGCAGGGGGGTCTACGAGCAGTACTTC
>TRBD2|TRBV10-3|14|TRBJ2-7|.
CAISEFGSGGEQYF
TGTGCCATCAGTGAGTTCGGTAGCGGGGGGGAGCAGTACTTC
>TRBD1|TRBV30|14|TRBJ1-2|.
CAGKRTGLTYGYTF
TGTGCCGGGAAAAGGACAGGGCTAACCTATGGCTACACCTTC
>.|TRBV5-6|13|TRBJ2-5|few
CASGTRGKETQYF
TGTGCCAGCGGAACCCGCGGGAAAGAGACCCAGTACTTC
>.|TRBV30|13|TRBJ2-7|.
CAWTTGSWDEQYF
TGTGCCTGGACGACAGGTTCATGGGACGAGCAGTACTTC
>.|TRBV5-1|14|TRBJ1-2|.
CASSPVGGNYGYTF
TGCGCCAGCAGCCCTGTGGGAGGAAACTATGGCTACACCTTC
>.|TRBV6-5|16|TRBJ2-1|few
CASSYSFRDQNNEQFF
TGTGCCAGCAGTTACTCTTTCCGGGATCAAAACAATGAGCAGTTCTTC
>TRBD2|TRBV18|13|TRBJ2-1|once
CASSPGLAGEQFF
TGTGCCAGCTCACCGGGACTAGCGGGAGAGCAGTTCTTC
>.|TRBV10-2|15|TRBJ2-1|once
CASSPDSPGVNEQFF
TGCGCCAGCAGTCCTGACAGCCCGGGCGTCAATGAGCAGTTCTTC
>.|TRBV29-1|12|TRBJ1-1|.
CSVGRPNTEAFF
TGCAGCGTTGGGAGGCCCAACACTGAAGCTTTCTTT
>TRBD2|TRBV5-6|17|TRBJ2-1|medium-sized
CASSLQSSGGVYNEQFF
TGTGCCAGCAGCTTGCAGAGTAGCGGGGGGGTATACAATGAGCAGTTCTTC
>TRBD1|TRBV29-1|11|TRBJ1-2|.
CSAVRTGFYTF
TGCAGCGCCGTGAGGACAGGTTTCTACACCTTC
>.|TRBV7-9|12|TRBJ1-1|few
CASSLILRGAFF
TGTGCCAGCAGCTTAATCCTTAGGGGAGCTTTCTTT
>.|TRBV28|16|TRBJ1-5|.
CASYRGTDYSNQPQHF
TGTGCCAGCTATCGCGGGACCGACTATAGCAATCAGCCCCAGCATTTT
>TRBD1|TRBV19|15|TRBJ2-1|few
CASSRTGVWGNEQFF
TGTGCCAGTAGTAGGACAGGGGTATGGGGCAATGAGCAGTTCTTC
>TRBD2|TRBV5-1|14|TRBJ2-1|.
CASSLASGRNEQFF
TGCGCCAGCAGCTTGGCTAGCGGGCGCAATGAGCAGTTCTTC
>TRBD1|TRBV29-1|14|TRBJ2-7|.
CSVETGTGLDEQYF
TGCAGCGTTGAAACGGGGACAGGGTTAGACGAGCAGTACTTC
>TRBD1|TRBV5-1|15|TRBJ1-2|.
CASSYGSQGDYGYTF
TGCGCCAGCAGCTACGGTTCACAGGGGGACTATGGCTACACCTTC
>TRBD1|TRBV6-1|16|TRBJ2-7|.
CASSGGVVGGTYEQYF
TGTGCCAGCAGTGGTGGTGTTGTAGGGGGCACCTACGAGCAGTACTTC